The rows below give T cell receptor beta chains drawn from one sample of a study of blood T cell repertoires in COVID-19. Profiling relied on immunoSEQ multiplex PCR, and the TCRdb table lists in-frame clones only, not all of them. The table has more than 200,000 clones, around nine tenths seen once. The source material was PBMCs or T cells enriched from blood (not recorded which). The origin of the receptors is a woman under 40 with acute COVID-19. CDR3s include the opening cysteine and the closing phenylalanine or tryptophan. D genes are given only for firm matches. Clone size is stated in some rows and not others, as once, few, many or a class when expanded.

once,TRBV27,16,TRBD1,TRBJ1-1,TGTGCCAGCAGTTTGGGGACAGGGGCAGGGAACACTGAAGCTTTCTTT,CASSLGTGAGNTEAFF
NA,TRBV25-1,12,NA,TRBJ2-7,TGTGCCAGCAGCCACAACTCCTACGAGCAGTACTTC,CASSHNSYEQYF
NA,TRBV6-5,14,NA,TRBJ1-2,TGTGCCAGCAGTTACTTCGACAGACGAGGTGGCTACACCTTC,CASSYFDRRGGYTF
NA,TRBV19,14,NA,TRBJ1-1,TGTGCCAGTAGTATAGACAGGGATCGGTCTGAAGCTTTCTTT,CASSIDRDRSEAFF
NA,TRBV10-3,17,TRBD1,TRBJ1-1,TGTGCCATCAGTGAGCCGACAGGGGGCACGAAGAACACTGAAGCTTTCTTT,CAISEPTGGTKNTEAFF
NA,TRBV9,17,TRBD2,TRBJ2-5,TGTGCCAGCAGCGGGAGGGGGACTAGCGGCCCCGGAGAGACCCAGTACTTC,CASSGRGTSGPGETQYF
NA,TRBV6-5,14,NA,TRBJ1-1,TGTGCCAGCAGTTATACAGGGTTGAACACTGAAGCTTTCTTT,CASSYTGLNTEAFF
NA,TRBV5-6,15,NA,TRBJ1-4,TGTGCCAGCAGTTTGGGAGGGCGGTCTAATGAAAAACTGTTTTTT,CASSLGGRSNEKLFF
NA,TRBV7-9,14,TRBD1,TRBJ1-2,TGTGCCAGCACCTGGGGACAGGGGTACTATGGCTACACCTTC,CASTWGQGYYGYTF
NA,TRBV2,17,NA,TRBJ1-5,TGTGCCAGCAGTGAAGCGGGGCAGGGGTTTGGAAATCAGCCCCAGCATTTT,CASSEAGQGFGNQPQHF
NA,TRBV4-1,16,TRBD2,TRBJ2-1,TGCGCCAGCAGCCCCCAGGCGGGGGGGGCCGGGTATGAGCAGTTCTTC,CASSPQAGGAGYEQFF
few,TRBV30,13,NA,TRBJ1-2,TGTGCCTGGAGTGAGACAGCTAACTATGGCTACACCTTC,CAWSETANYGYTF
NA,TRBV28,13,NA,TRBJ1-2,TGTGCCAGCAGTTTTAGAGAATTCTATGGCTACACCTTC,CASSFREFYGYTF
once,TRBV2,13,NA,TRBJ1-6,TGTGCCAGCGTACAGGGTCGTAATTCACCCCTCCACTTT,CASVQGRNSPLHF
NA,TRBV27,14,TRBD1,TRBJ2-7,TGTGCCAGAGACGGGACAGGGATTTCCTTCGAGCAGTACTTC,CARDGTGISFEQYF
NA,TRBV13,14,NA,TRBJ1-4,TGTGCCAGCAGCTTCAGGACAGCTAATGAAAAACTGTTTTTT,CASSFRTANEKLFF
NA,TRBV3-1/TRBV3-2,15,TRBD1,TRBJ1-1,TGTGCCAGCAGCCAGACAGGGGGCGGAAACACTGAAGCTTTCTTT,CASSQTGGGNTEAFF
NA,TRBV29-1,14,NA,TRBJ1-1,TGCAGCGTTATCGGAGGACAGTTCGGCACTGAAGCTTTCTTT,CSVIGGQFGTEAFF
NA,TRBV9,13,NA,TRBJ1-2,TGTGCCAGCAGCGTAGATTCGGGTTACGGCTACACCTTC,CASSVDSGYGYTF
NA,TRBV2,15,NA,TRBJ1-2,TGTGCCAGCAGTGCTGGGGGCGCATCTAACTATGGCTACACCTTC,CASSAGGASNYGYTF
NA,TRBV25-1,14,TRBD1,TRBJ1-1,TGTGCCAGCAGCAACAGGGGCATGAACACTGAAGCTTTCTTT,CASSNRGMNTEAFF
NA,TRBV9,13,TRBD1,TRBJ1-5,TGTGCCAGCAGCTACACTGGACAGGGAGCCCAGCATTTT,CASSYTGQGAQHF
NA,TRBV4-1,16,TRBD2,TRBJ2-1,TGCGCCAGCAGCCAAGATCTAGCGGGGGGTTACAATGAGCAGTTCTTC,CASSQDLAGGYNEQFF